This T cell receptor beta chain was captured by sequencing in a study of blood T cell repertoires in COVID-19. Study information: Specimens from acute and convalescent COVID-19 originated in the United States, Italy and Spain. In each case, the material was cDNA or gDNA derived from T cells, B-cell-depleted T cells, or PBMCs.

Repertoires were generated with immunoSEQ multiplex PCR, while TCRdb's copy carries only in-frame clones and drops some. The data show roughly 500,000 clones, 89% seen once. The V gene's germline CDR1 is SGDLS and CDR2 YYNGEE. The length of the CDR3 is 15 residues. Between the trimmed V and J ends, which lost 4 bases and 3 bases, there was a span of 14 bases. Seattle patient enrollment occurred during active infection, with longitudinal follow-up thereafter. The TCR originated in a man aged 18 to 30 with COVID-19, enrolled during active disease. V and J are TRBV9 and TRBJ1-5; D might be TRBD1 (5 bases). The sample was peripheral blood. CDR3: CASSPSGAPNQPQHF. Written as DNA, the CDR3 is TGTGCCAGCAGCCCCAGTGGGGCCCCCAATCAGCCCCAGCATTTT.